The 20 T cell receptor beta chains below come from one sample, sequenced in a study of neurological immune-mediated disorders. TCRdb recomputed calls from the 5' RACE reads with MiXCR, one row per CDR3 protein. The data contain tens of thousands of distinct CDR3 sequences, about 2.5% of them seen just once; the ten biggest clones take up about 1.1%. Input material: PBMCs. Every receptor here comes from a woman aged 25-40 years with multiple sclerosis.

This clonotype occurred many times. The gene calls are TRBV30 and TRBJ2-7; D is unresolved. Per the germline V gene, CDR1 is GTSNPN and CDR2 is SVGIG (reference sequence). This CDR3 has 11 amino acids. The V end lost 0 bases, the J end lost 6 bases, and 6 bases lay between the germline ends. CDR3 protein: CAWSVTAEQYF. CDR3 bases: TGTGCCTGGAGTGTGACCGCCGAGCAGTACTTC.

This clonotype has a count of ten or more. CDR3 in DNA: TGCAGTGCTACCCTAGCGGGAGGGATCAATGAGCAGTTCTTC. Protein: CSATLAGGINEQFF. This sequence joins TRBV20-1 and TRBJ2-1; 12 bases map to TRBD2. With 4 bases clipped from V and 6 bases from J, the junction kept 4 bases outside the gene matches. The CDR3 runs 14 residues. Germline V lookup: CDR1 DFQATT, CDR2 SNEGSKA (reference sequence).

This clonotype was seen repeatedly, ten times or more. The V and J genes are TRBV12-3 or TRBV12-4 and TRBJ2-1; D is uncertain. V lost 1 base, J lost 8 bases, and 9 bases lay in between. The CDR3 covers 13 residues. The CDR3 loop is CASSLDHGDEQFF. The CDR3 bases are TGTGCCAGCAGTTTAGACCACGGTGATGAGCAGTTCTTC.

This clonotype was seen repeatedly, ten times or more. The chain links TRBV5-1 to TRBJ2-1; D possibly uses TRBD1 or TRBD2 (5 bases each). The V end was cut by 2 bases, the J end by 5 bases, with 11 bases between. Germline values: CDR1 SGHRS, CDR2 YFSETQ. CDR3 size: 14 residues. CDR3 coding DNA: TGCGCCAGCAGCTTTGGGACCCCCGACAATGAGCAGTTCTTC. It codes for CASSFGTPDNEQFF.

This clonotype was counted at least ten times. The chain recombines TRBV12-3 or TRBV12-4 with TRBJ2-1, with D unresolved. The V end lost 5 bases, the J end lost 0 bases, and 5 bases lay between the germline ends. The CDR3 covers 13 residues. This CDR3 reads CASSPGSYNEQFF. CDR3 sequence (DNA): TGTGCCAGCAGTCCCGGCTCCTACAATGAGCAGTTCTTC.

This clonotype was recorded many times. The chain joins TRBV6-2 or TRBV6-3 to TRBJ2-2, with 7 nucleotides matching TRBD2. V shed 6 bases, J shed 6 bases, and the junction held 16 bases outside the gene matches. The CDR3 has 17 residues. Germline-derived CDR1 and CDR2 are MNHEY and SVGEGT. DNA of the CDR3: TGTGCCAGCAGCCGCGGGGACGCGGGAGTTGGATCCGGGGAGCTGTTTTTT. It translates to CASSRGDAGVGSGELFF.

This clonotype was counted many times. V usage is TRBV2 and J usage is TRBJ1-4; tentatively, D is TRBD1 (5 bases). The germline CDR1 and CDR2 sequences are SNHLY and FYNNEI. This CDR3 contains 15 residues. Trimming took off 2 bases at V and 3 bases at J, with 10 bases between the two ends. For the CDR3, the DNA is TGTGCCAGCAGTGAACCGGGGGGATCTAATGAAAAACTGTTTTTT. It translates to CASSEPGGSNEKLFF. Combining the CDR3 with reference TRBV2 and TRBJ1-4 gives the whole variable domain EPEVTQTPSHQVTQMGQEVILRCVPISNHLYFYWYRQILGQKVEFLVSFYNNEISEKSEIFDDQFSVERPDGSNFTLKIRSTKLEDSAMYFCASSEPGGSNEKLFFGSGTQLSVL.

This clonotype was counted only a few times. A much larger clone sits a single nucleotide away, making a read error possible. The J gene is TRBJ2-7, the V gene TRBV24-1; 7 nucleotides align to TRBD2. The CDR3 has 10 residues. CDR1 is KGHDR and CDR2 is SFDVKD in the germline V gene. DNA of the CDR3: TGTGCCACCCCCGGGCGGGAGCAGAACTTC. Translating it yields CATPGREQNF.

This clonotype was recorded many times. CDR3: CASSQIKDSYTF. In DNA, the CDR3 is TGTGCCAGCAGCCAGATTAAAGACAGCTACACCTTC. V and J are TRBV3-1 and TRBJ1-2; D gene ambiguous. The V and J ends lost 3 bases and 9 bases respectively, with 11 bases between them. Germline-derived CDR1 and CDR2 are LGHDT and YNNKEL (reference sequence). The CDR3 has 12 amino acids.

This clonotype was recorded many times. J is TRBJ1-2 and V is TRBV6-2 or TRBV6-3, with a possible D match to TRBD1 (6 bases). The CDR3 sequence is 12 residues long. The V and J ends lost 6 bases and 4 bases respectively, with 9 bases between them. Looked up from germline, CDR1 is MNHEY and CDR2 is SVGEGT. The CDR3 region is CASRTDSYGYTF. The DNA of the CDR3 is TGTGCCAGCAGGACGGACAGCTATGGCTACACCTTC.

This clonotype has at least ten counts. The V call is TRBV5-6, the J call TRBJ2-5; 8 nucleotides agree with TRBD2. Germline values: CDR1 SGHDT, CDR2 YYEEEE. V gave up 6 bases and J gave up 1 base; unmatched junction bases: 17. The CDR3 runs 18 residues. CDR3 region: CASNEVGRTGTSQETQYF. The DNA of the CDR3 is TGTGCCAGCAACGAGGTCGGGCGGACTGGGACTAGCCAAGAGACCCAGTACTTC. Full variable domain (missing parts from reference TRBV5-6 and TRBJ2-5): DAGVTQSPTHLIKTRGQQVTLRCSPKSGHDTVSWYQQALGQGPQFIFQYYEEEERQRGNFPDRFSGHQFPNYSSELNVNALLLGDSALYLCASNEVGRTGTSQETQYFGPGTRLLVL.

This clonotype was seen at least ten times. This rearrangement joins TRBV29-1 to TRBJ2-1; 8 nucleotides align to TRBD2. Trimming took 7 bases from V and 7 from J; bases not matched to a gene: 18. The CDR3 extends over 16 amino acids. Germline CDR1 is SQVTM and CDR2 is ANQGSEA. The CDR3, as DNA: TGCAGCGGACAATTACTGGGAGCGGGAGCCAGTAATGAGCAGTTCTTC. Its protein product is CSGQLLGAGASNEQFF.

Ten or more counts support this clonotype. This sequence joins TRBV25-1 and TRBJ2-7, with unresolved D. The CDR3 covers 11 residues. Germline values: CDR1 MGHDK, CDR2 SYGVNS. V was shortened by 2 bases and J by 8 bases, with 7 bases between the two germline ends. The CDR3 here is CASSEGRQQYF. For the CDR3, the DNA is TGTGCCAGCAGTGAAGGGCGGCAGCAGTACTTC.

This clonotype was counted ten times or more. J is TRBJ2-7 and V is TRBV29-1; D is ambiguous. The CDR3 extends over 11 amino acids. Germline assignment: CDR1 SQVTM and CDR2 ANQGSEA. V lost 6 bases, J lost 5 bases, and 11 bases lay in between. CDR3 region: CSVDLHDEQYF. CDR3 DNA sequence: TGCAGCGTGGACCTACACGACGAGCAGTACTTC.

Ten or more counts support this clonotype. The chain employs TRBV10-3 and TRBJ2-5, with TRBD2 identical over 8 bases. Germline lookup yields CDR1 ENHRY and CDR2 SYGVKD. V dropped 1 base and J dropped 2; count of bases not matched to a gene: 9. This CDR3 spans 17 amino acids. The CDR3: CAISEFLAGTTQETQYF. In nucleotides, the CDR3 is TGTGCCATCAGTGAGTTTCTAGCGGGCACAACTCAAGAGACCCAGTACTTC.

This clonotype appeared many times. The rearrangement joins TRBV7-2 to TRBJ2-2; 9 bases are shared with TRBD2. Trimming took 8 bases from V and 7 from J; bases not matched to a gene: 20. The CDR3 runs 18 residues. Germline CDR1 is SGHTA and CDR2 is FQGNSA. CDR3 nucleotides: TGTGCCAGCGGGACCCGAATGGCGGGAGGGCCGAGGGGCGGGGAGCTGTTTTTT. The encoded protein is CASGTRMAGGPRGGELFF.

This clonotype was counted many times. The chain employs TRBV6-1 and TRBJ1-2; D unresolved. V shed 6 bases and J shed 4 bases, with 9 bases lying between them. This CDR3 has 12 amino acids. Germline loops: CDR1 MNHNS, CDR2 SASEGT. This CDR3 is CASRSDTYGYTF. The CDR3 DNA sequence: TGTGCCAGCAGATCCGACACCTATGGCTACACCTTC.

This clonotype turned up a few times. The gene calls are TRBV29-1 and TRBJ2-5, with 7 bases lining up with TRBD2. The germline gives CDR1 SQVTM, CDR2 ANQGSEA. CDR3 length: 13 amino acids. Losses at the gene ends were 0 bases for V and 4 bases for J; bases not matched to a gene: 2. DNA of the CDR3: TGCAGCGTTGAAGATGAGCGGGGAGAGACCCAGTACTTC. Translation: CSVEDERGETQYF.

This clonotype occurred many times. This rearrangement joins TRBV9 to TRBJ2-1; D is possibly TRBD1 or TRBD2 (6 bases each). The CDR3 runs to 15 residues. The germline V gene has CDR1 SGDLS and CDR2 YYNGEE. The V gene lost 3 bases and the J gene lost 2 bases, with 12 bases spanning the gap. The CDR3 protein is CASSEGGGTYNEQFF. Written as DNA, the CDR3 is TGTGCCAGCAGCGAGGGGGGTGGGACCTACAATGAGCAGTTCTTC.

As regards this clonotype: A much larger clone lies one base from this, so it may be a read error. In DNA, the CDR3 is TGCAGTGCTAGAGGAGCTACGGGGGCCAACGTCCTGACTTTC. It codes for CSARGATGANVLTF. The chain has TRBV20-1 and TRBJ2-6; no firm D call. The CDR3 is 14 residues long. CDR1 DFQATT and CDR2 SNEGSKA come from the germline V gene (reference sequence). V was clipped by 1 base and J by 4 bases, with 8 bases between them.